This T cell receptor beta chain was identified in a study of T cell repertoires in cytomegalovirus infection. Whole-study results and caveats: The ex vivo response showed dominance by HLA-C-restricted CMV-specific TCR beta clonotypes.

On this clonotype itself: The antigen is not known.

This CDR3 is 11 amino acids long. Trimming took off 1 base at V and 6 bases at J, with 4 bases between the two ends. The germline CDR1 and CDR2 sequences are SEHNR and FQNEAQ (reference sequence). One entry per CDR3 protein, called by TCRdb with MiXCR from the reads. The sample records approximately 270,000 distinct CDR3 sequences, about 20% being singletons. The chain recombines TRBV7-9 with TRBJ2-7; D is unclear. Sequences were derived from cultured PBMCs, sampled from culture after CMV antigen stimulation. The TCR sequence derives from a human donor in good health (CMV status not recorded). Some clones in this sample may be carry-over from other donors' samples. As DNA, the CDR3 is TGTGCCAGCAGCTTAGTTAGCGAGCAGTACTTC. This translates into CASSLVSEQYF.